This TCR beta chain was observed in a study of cytomegalovirus exposure and HLA in healthy donors. The donors comprised healthy bone marrow donors. The PCR made use of 60 Vbeta and 13 Jbeta primers. Method: immunoSEQ multiplex PCR; TCRdb's copy keeps in-frame clones and lacks some. The table shows roughly 200,000 clones, with roughly 72% occurring only once. V was pared by 1 base and J by 4 bases, with 4 bases of the junction left unmatched. CDR1 and CDR2 from the germline V gene are SEHNR and FQNEAQ (reference sequence). CDR3 length equals 15 residues. This chain joins TRBV7-9 and TRBJ1-5, with 7 bases that match TRBD1. The source material was PBMCs. The clonotype comes from a man in his thirties or forties in good health and CMV-seronegative. The CDR3 region is CASSLDEGANQPQHF. The CDR3 nucleotides read TGTGCCAGCAGCTTAGATGAGGGGGCGAATCAGCCCCAGCATTTT.